Included here is one TCR beta chain sequence, with context. The sample belongs to a study of Tregs in tolerant kidney transplant recipients. Using immunoSEQ multiplex PCR, the repertoire was profiled, and TCRdb retains in-frame clones only, with some absent. Of tens of thousands of clones listed, around four fifths were seen once; the top ten hold about 5%. V was cut by 7 bases and J by 2 bases, with 16 bases left in between. This CDR3 is built from 15 residues. Germline CDR1 reads SGDLS; CDR2 reads YYNGEE. This receptor was identified in a human donor in good health. The sequenced material came from CD4+ T cells from blood. V is TRBV9 and J is TRBJ1-3, with D perhaps TRBD1 (6 bases). This chain's CDR3 is CASANRVITGNTIYF. The CDR3 nucleotides read TGTGCCAGCGCCAACAGGGTAATCACTGGAAACACCATATATTTT.